Each of the 16 T cell receptor beta chains below was sequenced from the same sample in a study of blood T cell repertoires in COVID-19. Sequencing used immunoSEQ multiplex PCR; TCRdb keeps in-frame clones, though not all of them. The table lists 50,000 to 65,000 clones, 86% of them singletons. Specimen: peripheral blood. These receptors all stem from a man aged 35 to 55 with acute or convalescent COVID-19.

This chain links TRBV11-2 with TRBJ2-7; 9 positions match TRBD1. Trimming at V came to 5 bases and at J to 3 bases, leaving 8 bases not matched to a gene. CDR3 length equals 15 residues. Germline V gene sequence: CDR1 SGHAT, CDR2 FQNNGV. CDR3 region: CASSAATGGIYEQYF. The CDR3 nucleotides are TGTGCCAGCAGCGCCGCGACAGGGGGTATCTACGAGCAGTACTTC.

J is TRBJ2-1 and V is TRBV6-5, with D uncertain. Germline-derived CDR1 and CDR2 are MNHEY and SVGAGI. CDR3 length: 14 amino acids. The germline V and J ends were trimmed by 2 bases and 4 bases, with 9 bases remaining between them. The DNA of the CDR3 is TGTGCCAGCAGTTACGTCGCAGATTACAATGAGCAGTTCTTC. It yields the protein CASSYVADYNEQFF.

The CDR3 nucleotides are TGTGCCAGCAGCCCCAGGGGACTAGCGGGGGGCCGGGGGTACGAGCAGTACTTC. It translates to CASSPRGLAGGRGYEQYF. V gene TRBV3-1 (or the pseudogene TRBV3-2) combines with J gene TRBJ2-7, with 15 bases fitting TRBD2. The CDR3 runs to 18 residues. Germline assignment: CDR1 LGHDT and CDR2 YNNKEL (reference sequence). After removal of 4 bases from V and 4 bases from J, the junction contained 11 bases not matched to a gene.

This sequence joins TRBV19 and TRBJ2-1; tentative D call: TRBD1 (6 bases). The V end was cut by 3 bases, the J end by 6 bases, with 12 bases between. CDR1 and CDR2 from the germline V gene are LNHDA and SQIVND (reference sequence). This CDR3 contains 14 residues. This CDR3 reads CASSIPTGFNEQFF. The CDR3 DNA reads as TGTGCCAGTAGTATCCCCACAGGGTTCAATGAGCAGTTCTTC.

The rearrangement joins TRBV19 to TRBJ2-1; D might be TRBD1 (5 bases). Per the germline V gene, CDR1 is LNHDA and CDR2 is SQIVND (reference sequence). Trimming removed 1 base at V and 5 bases at J, with 12 bases between. This CDR3 is built from 15 residues. The DNA of the CDR3 is TGTGCCAGTAGTATAGTGGGGCAGGGTAACAATGAGCAGTTCTTC. Its translation is CASSIVGQGNNEQFF.

V and J are TRBV13 and TRBJ2-7; 8 positions match TRBD1. V was pared by 1 base and J by 7 bases, with 12 bases of the junction left unmatched. The CDR3 loop spans 16 amino acids. Germline CDR1 PRHDT, CDR2 FYEKMQ (reference sequence). The CDR3 nucleotides are TGTGCCAGCAGCTTAGTACCCCCCGACAGGGGTGGAGAGCAGTACTTC. It specifies CASSLVPPDRGGEQYF.

V and J are TRBV6-5 and TRBJ2-5; TRBD1 agrees at 7 bases. Germline V gives CDR1 MNHEY, CDR2 SVGAGI. The CDR3 runs 13 residues. The V segment lost 5 bases and the J segment 4 bases; nucleotides outside the gene matches: 4. The chain's CDR3 is CASSQNRGETQYF. CDR3 coding DNA: TGTGCCAGCAGTCAAAACAGGGGAGAGACCCAGTACTTC.

This clone is a singleton in its sample. This chain connects TRBV2 to TRBJ2-7; D remains unclear. Germline V gene sequence: CDR1 SNHLY, CDR2 FYNNEI. V was cut by 6 bases and J by 6 bases, with 12 bases left in between. This CDR3 is built from 12 residues. Here the CDR3 DNA reads TGTGCCAGCAGCCGTCCTTCCAGCGAGCAGTACTTC. Translation gives CASSRPSSEQYF.

This clone occurred once. CDR3 sequence reads: CASQGGGANYGYTF. CDR3 nucleotides: TGTGCCTCCCAGGGAGGGGGGGCAAACTATGGCTACACCTTC. V gene TRBV2 combines with J gene TRBJ1-2; possible D gene TRBD1, 6 bases. The V end lost 11 bases, the J end lost 2 bases, and 18 bases lay between the germline ends. Germline CDR1 and CDR2: SNHLY and FYNNEI. The CDR3 sequence is 14 residues long. Full variable domain (outside the CDR3, taken from reference TRBV2 and TRBJ1-2): EPEVTQTPSHQVTQMGQEVILRCVPISNHLYFYWYRQILGQKVEFLVSFYNNEISEKSEIFDDQFSVERPDGSNFTLKIRSTKLEDSAMYFCASQGGGANYGYTFGSGTRLTVV.

This rearrangement joins TRBV4-1 to TRBJ1-2; no clear D. Germline CDR1 and CDR2: MGHRA and YSYEKL. CDR3 length: 15 residues. Trimming took off 4 bases at V and 6 bases at J, with 18 bases between the two ends. The DNA of the CDR3 is TGCGCCAGCAGCCTGATGGATACAGAAATCAATGGCTACACCTTC. Encoded protein: CASSLMDTEINGYTF.

The chain couples TRBV11-2 to TRBJ1-6; maybe TRBD1 (5 bases). Trimming took off 5 bases at V and 13 bases at J, with 21 bases between the two ends. This CDR3 has 15 residues. CDR1 is SGHAT, CDR2 FQNNGV, per germline. CDR3 protein: CASSTLPDARGPLHF. CDR3 coding DNA: TGTGCCAGCAGCACCCTGCCTGACGCGCGGGGGCCCCTCCACTTT.

This clone was seen more than once but under ten times. J is TRBJ2-2 and V is TRBV6-6, with D maybe TRBD2 (7 bases). Trimming removed 11 bases from V and 4 bases from J, with 17 bases in between. Germline V lookup: CDR1 MNHNY, CDR2 SVGAGI (reference sequence). The CDR3 runs 14 residues. CDR3 nucleotides: TGTGCCTATATGGGGGGGGGCTCCACCGGGGAGCTGTTTTTT. Its translation is CAYMGGGSTGELFF.

The table lists this clone with a count of one. The chain is built from TRBV5-4 and TRBJ1-1; TRBD1 aligns across 8 bases. J gave up 5 bases and V 4 bases, and 10 bases lay outside the gene matches. There are 15 residues in the CDR3. Germline lookup yields CDR1 SGHNT and CDR2 YYREEE (reference sequence). The CDR3 spells CASSTKQGVETEAFF. Written as DNA, the CDR3 is TGTGCCAGCAGCACCAAACAGGGGGTAGAGACTGAAGCTTTCTTT.

This clone is a singleton in its sample. The chain combines TRBV5-1 with TRBJ1-2; 8 bases match TRBD1. The V gene end was trimmed by 2 bases and the J gene end by 3 bases; junction bases not matched to a gene: 6. This CDR3 is built from 15 residues. Germline CDR1 is SGHRS and CDR2 is YFSETQ. In DNA form, the CDR3 reads TGCGCCAGCAGCTTCGGAGGACAGGGAGACTATGGCTACACCTTC. This sequence encodes CASSFGGQGDYGYTF. Full variable domain (outside the CDR3, taken from reference TRBV5-1 and TRBJ1-2): KAGVTQTPRYLIKTRGQQVTLSCSPISGHRSVSWYQQTPGQGLQFLFEYFSETQRNKGNFPGRFSGRQFSNSRSEMNVSTLELGDSALYLCASSFGGQGDYGYTFGSGTRLTVV.

The chain combines TRBV4-1 with TRBJ1-2; the match to TRBD1 covers 10 bases. CDR1 MGHRA and CDR2 YSYEKL come from the germline V gene. After removal of 0 bases from V and 4 bases from J, the junction contained 8 bases not matched to a gene. The CDR3 runs to 17 residues. The CDR3 protein is CASSQESGTGAFYGYTF. As DNA, the CDR3 is TGCGCCAGCAGCCAAGAATCCGGGACAGGGGCCTTCTATGGCTACACCTTC.

The chain has TRBV4-1 and TRBJ2-5, with D possibly being TRBD2 (6 bases). The CDR3 consists of 18 residues. V was cut by 2 bases and J by 5 bases, with 24 bases left in between. Germline V CDR1 and CDR2: MGHRA, YSYEKL. In nucleotides, the CDR3 is TGCGCCAGCAGCCAACCGACGGGACGGCCGGGGGTGTGGGAGACCCAGTACTTC. Translated: CASSQPTGRPGVWETQYF.